The 10 T cell receptor beta chains reported below all come from one sample, sequenced in a study of blood T cell repertoires in COVID-19. Clones were sequenced by immunoSEQ multiplex PCR, and TCRdb holds only the in-frame ones, with some missing. The sample yields approximately 50,000 clones, 91% seen once. Sequencing input: peripheral blood. All receptors derive from a man aged 45-65 years with active COVID-19.

This chain links TRBV10-3 with TRBJ2-5, with a tentative D call TRBD2 (5 bases). Trimming took 3 bases from V and 2 from J, leaving 10 bases between them. From germline, CDR1 is ENHRY and CDR2 SYGVKD. This CDR3 is 14 amino acids long. The CDR3 nucleotides are TGTGCCATCAGTGACCCGGGGTTTCAAGAGACCCAGTACTTC. Amino acid sequence: CAISDPGFQETQYF.

This rearrangement joins TRBV4-3 to TRBJ2-1; 7 bases fit TRBD2. CDR1 is LGHNA and CDR2 is YSLEER in the germline V gene. V was pared by 0 bases and J by 7 bases, with 9 bases of the junction left unmatched. The CDR3 totals 16 residues. CDR3 nucleotide sequence: TGCGCCAGCAGCCAAGATTTGAGCGGGCGGGGGAATGAGCAGTTCTTC. Amino acid sequence: CASSQDLSGRGNEQFF.

This clone has just one count. This chain joins TRBV7-2 and TRBJ1-2; 8 bases map to TRBD1. Germline V gives CDR1 SGHTA, CDR2 FQGNSA. The CDR3 loop spans 16 amino acids. J lost 7 bases, V lost 0 bases, and 10 bases had no gene match. The CDR3: CASSLAVSQGASGYTF. CDR3 nucleotides: TGTGCCAGCAGCTTAGCGGTCTCCCAGGGGGCGTCTGGCTACACCTTC.

The chain combines TRBV7-8 with TRBJ2-3, with 9 nucleotides matching TRBD2. Germline values: CDR1 SGHVS, CDR2 FQNEAQ. V trimming: 4 bases; J trimming: 4 bases; junction bases outside the gene matches: 9. CDR3 length: 16 amino acids. The CDR3 loop reads CASSSHRASGADTQYF. CDR3 coding DNA: TGTGCCAGCAGCTCGCACAGGGCTAGCGGGGCAGATACGCAGTATTTT.

The chain has TRBV18 and TRBJ2-7; TRBD2 matches 9 bases. Losses at the gene ends were 5 bases for V and 7 bases for J; bases not matched to a gene: 6. The CDR3 is made up of 13 amino acids. Looked up from germline, CDR1 is KGHSH and CDR2 is LQKENI. Here the CDR3 reads CASSSGLATEQYF. CDR3 DNA: TGTGCCAGCTCATCGGGACTAGCCACTGAGCAGTACTTC.

The chain combines TRBV27 with TRBJ2-3; D may be TRBD2 (5 bases). Germline V CDR1 and CDR2: MNHEY, SMNVEV (reference sequence). The CDR3 is 13 amino acids. V gave up 3 bases and J gave up 4 bases, with 8 bases separating them. The CDR3 nucleotides read TGTGCCAGCAGTTTCAGAGGGTCAGATACGCAGTATTTT. Its translation: CASSFRGSDTQYF.

The chain links TRBV27 to TRBJ2-5; maybe TRBD1 (6 bases). The CDR3 runs to 17 residues. CDR1 MNHEY and CDR2 SMNVEV come from the germline V gene (reference sequence). V was trimmed by 4 bases and J by 9 bases, leaving 27 bases between them. This CDR3 is CASSSSLGTLGAVAQYF. In DNA, the CDR3 is TGTGCCAGCAGTTCGTCCCTCGGGACACTGGGGGCGGTGGCCCAGTACTTC.

This clone was detected only once. This chain links TRBV29-1 with TRBJ2-1; the match to TRBD1 covers 7 bases. V lost 7 bases to trimming and J lost 0 bases; unmatched junction nucleotides: 6. Germline CDR1 and CDR2: SQVTM and ANQGSEA. This CDR3 spans 14 amino acids. CDR3 nucleotides: TGCAGCGCGTGGGACAGATCCTCCTACAATGAGCAGTTCTTC. This encodes CSAWDRSSYNEQFF.

The gene calls are TRBV10-3 and TRBJ1-1; D is undetermined. This CDR3 has 12 amino acids. CDR1 and CDR2 (germline): ENHRY, SYGVKD. The V end lost 0 bases, the J end lost 10 bases, and 9 bases lay between the germline ends. The DNA for the CDR3 is TGTGCCATCAGTGAGTCGAGATATTTAGCTTTCTTT. It encodes CAISESRYLAFF.

This chain connects TRBV6-5 to TRBJ1-5, with D perhaps TRBD1 (5 bases). CDR1 and CDR2 (germline): MNHEY, SVGAGI. This CDR3 is 13 amino acids long. The ends were cut back, 6 bases at V and 5 bases at J, with 11 bases in the middle. CDR3 bases: TGTGCCAGCAGCCCCGACAGTTATCAGCCCCAGCATTTT. This translates into CASSPDSYQPQHF.